This paragraph reports one T cell receptor beta chain. Its target antigen remains unknown. No quality values exist for individual bases; no much larger clone is one base distant. The data derive from a study of T-cell reconstitution after alpha-beta-depleted transplantation in children (TCRdb year 2016). For the wider study: Using TCR repertoire profiling, the study quantitatively followed how T-cell immune reconstitution unfolded in children after TCRalphabeta/CD19-depleted allogeneic hematopoietic cell transplantation. What the research found in general, with its limitations: About two months after transplant, the apparently early recovery of alphabetaT-cell counts reportedly depended on just several hundred clones that had expanded rapidly and came from non-depleted graft cells. Over subsequent months, a decline in hyperexpanded clone frequencies was noted, and after one year, T-cell counts and TCRbeta diversity were mostly ascribed to newly produced T cells. In some patients, high TCRbeta diversity at day 60 was attributed to recipient T cells and intrathymic progenitors that had survived conditioning.

The library was generated by PCR. TCRdb records Illumina HiSeq 2500 as the sequencer. To normalize quantification of the TCRbeta repertoire, the TCR libraries were built with molecular barcoding that relied on unique molecular identifiers. In TCRdb, the public reads were trimmed at Q25 with fastp and aligned with MiXCR, with productive beta chains retained. Each record represents a unique CDR3 protein, reported with the most common genes and DNA among its rows. Recorded for this sample are a few hundred thousand distinct CDR3 sequences; around 25% of them occurred a single time. 9.5% to 12% of the sample is held by the ten biggest clonotypes. The treatment or condition label corresponds to: allogeneic hematopoietic cell transplantation with graft depleted of TCRalphabeta T cells and CD19 B cells. The transplant recipients were children given TCRalphabeta/CD19-depleted allogeneic hematopoietic cell grafts.

CDR1 and CDR2, per the germline V gene, are MNHEY and SVGEGT. The CDR3 starts with the cysteine, ends with the phenylalanine, and has 14 residues. Only the CDR3 region is kept as DNA, spanning 42 bases read in frame from base 1. Trimming costs V 6 bases and J 4 bases, and their ends lie 12 bases apart. Sequencing was performed on PBMCs, mostly from graft donor cells, taken 180 days after TCRalphabeta/CD19-depleted stem cell transplant. The chain joins TRBV6-2 or TRBV6-3 to TRBJ2-2; TRBD2 is a weak D gene call, 6 bases matching. The receptor's source is a male patient between 10 and 17 years old who had a stem cell transplant for acute lymphoblastic leukemia, so the T cells may come from the graft donor. DNA sequence: TGTGCCAGCAGCTACGTGACTAGCACCGGGGAGCTGTTTTTT. The resulting protein is CASSYVTSTGELFF.